A single sample gave rise to the 13 T cell receptor beta chains below, sequenced in a study of PD-1 blockade in mismatch repair-deficient tumors. Here immunoSEQ multiplex PCR was the method, and the copy in TCRdb shows in-frame clones only, minus some. The sample consists of 120,000 or so clones, about 85% of them appearing once. The material sequenced was peripheral blood, taken 44 weeks after starting pembrolizumab. The receptor set was obtained from an adult with mismatch repair-deficient cancer.

As concerns this clone: With a much larger clone just one base away, this may be a read error. Other DNA sequences in this sample translate to the same CDR3. The chain combines TRBV9 with TRBJ2-7; 7 bases agree with TRBD2. The germline CDR1 and CDR2 sequences are SGDLS and YYNGEE. This CDR3 spans 15 amino acids. Trimming at V came to 0 bases and at J to 0 bases, leaving 3 bases not matched to a gene. Here the CDR3 reads CASSVGSGASYEQYF. CDR3 in DNA: TGTGCCAGCAGCGTAGGAAGCGGGGCCTCCTACGAGCAGTACTTC.

The chain is built from TRBV30 and TRBJ1-2, with TRBD1 as a possible D gene (5 bases). Germline lookup yields CDR1 GTSNPN and CDR2 SVGIG (reference sequence). Between the trimmed V and J ends, which lost 0 bases and 4 bases, there was a span of 18 bases. This CDR3 region has 16 residues. DNA of the CDR3: TGTGCCTGGAGTGTACCTAAACAGGTCCTCCTCTATGGCTACACCTTC. It yields the protein CAWSVPKQVLLYGYTF.

This clone has just a few counts. The chain is built from TRBV28 and TRBJ2-7, with a weak D call TRBD2 (5 bases). The V gene's germline CDR1 is MDHEN and CDR2 SYDVKM. The CDR3 is 12 amino acids. Trimming removed 6 bases at V and 9 bases at J, with 15 bases between. The chain's CDR3 is CASSPEGFAQYF. The CDR3 DNA reads as TGTGCCAGCAGCCCCGAGGGATTCGCGCAGTACTTC.

The V and J genes are TRBV28 and TRBJ2-7; D gene ambiguous. V lost 7 bases, J lost 0 bases, and 10 bases lay in between. The CDR3 consists of 13 residues. CDR1 and CDR2 from the germline V gene are MDHEN and SYDVKM. CDR3 in amino acids: CASTAHPSYEQYF. The DNA of the CDR3 is TGTGCCAGCACCGCACACCCCTCCTACGAGCAGTACTTC.

The J gene is TRBJ2-7, the V gene TRBV11-2; 8 bases are a match to TRBD1. Unmatched junction bases numbered 10, after V lost 6 bases and J lost 3 bases. The CDR3 extends over 15 amino acids. Germline assignment: CDR1 SGHAT and CDR2 FQNNGV. This chain's CDR3 is CASSGGQGPFYEQYF. For the CDR3, the DNA is TGTGCCAGCAGTGGAGGACAGGGTCCATTCTACGAGCAGTACTTC.

This sequence joins TRBV5-1 and TRBJ2-7; 8 bases are a match to TRBD1. V gave up 4 bases and J gave up 3 bases; unmatched junction bases: 12. CDR3 length: 16 residues. Germline loops: CDR1 SGHRS, CDR2 YFSETQ. CDR3 region: CASSPSVRQGHYEQYF. In nucleotides, the CDR3 is TGCGCCAGCAGCCCAAGCGTTAGACAGGGGCACTACGAGCAGTACTTC.

The chain uses TRBV30 and TRBJ1-1, with 9 bases identical to TRBD1. CDR1 GTSNPN and CDR2 SVGIG come from the germline V gene (reference sequence). The CDR3 totals 15 residues. V gave up 0 bases and J gave up 5 bases; unmatched junction bases: 7. The CDR3 coding sequence is TGTGCCTGGAGTGTTCCGGGACAGGGAGGAACTGAAGCTTTCTTT. Its translation: CAWSVPGQGGTEAFF.

This chain uses TRBV5-6 with TRBJ2-5, with D perhaps matching TRBD2 (7 bases). The germline CDR1 and CDR2 sequences are SGHDT and YYEEEE. This CDR3 contains 19 residues. V was shortened by 0 bases and J by 0 bases, with 21 bases between the two germline ends. The CDR3 region is CASSLERRGGRGYQETQYF. The CDR3 DNA reads TGTGCCAGCAGCTTGGAGCGGAGGGGGGGCCGGGGGTACCAAGAGACCCAGTACTTC.

This clone was seen more than once but under ten times. This chain uses TRBV2 with TRBJ1-1; 8 bases are a match to TRBD1. The CDR3 spans 14 residues. Germline trimming cut 7 bases from V and 3 bases from J; bases unmatched to any gene: 7. CDR1 is SNHLY and CDR2 is FYNNEI in the germline V gene. This chain's CDR3 is CASIEQGVDTEAFF. The CDR3, as DNA: TGTGCCAGCATCGAACAGGGGGTTGACACTGAAGCTTTCTTT. The variable domain in full, completed from reference TRBV2 and TRBJ1-1, reads EPEVTQTPSHQVTQMGQEVILRCVPISNHLYFYWYRQILGQKVEFLVSFYNNEISEKSEIFDDQFSVERPDGSNFTLKIRSTKLEDSAMYFCASIEQGVDTEAFFGQGTRLTVV.

The genes are TRBV12-5 and TRBJ2-1, with 9 nucleotides matching TRBD2. The CDR3 is 15 amino acids. Trimming cost V 3 bases and J 3 bases; bases outside gene matches: 3. Germline V gives CDR1 LGHNT, CDR2 FRNRAP. This CDR3 is CASGLRLADYNEQFF. The CDR3 bases are TGTGCTAGTGGTTTACGACTAGCGGACTACAATGAGCAGTTCTTC.

V and J are TRBV7-9 and TRBJ1-4; D possibly corresponds to TRBD1 (6 bases). This CDR3 region has 15 residues. V was shortened by 4 bases and J by 5 bases, with 14 bases between the two germline ends. Germline V CDR1 and CDR2: SEHNR, FQNEAQ (reference sequence). The CDR3 spells CASSSRTEENEKLFF. The CDR3, as DNA: TGTGCCAGCAGCTCCCGGACAGAGGAAAATGAAAAACTGTTTTTT.

The V gene is TRBV5-1, the J gene TRBJ2-3, with D possibly matching TRBD2 (5 bases). Germline-derived CDR1 and CDR2 are SGHRS and YFSETQ. This CDR3 is 16 amino acids long. The V end lost 4 bases, the J end lost 1 base, and 16 bases lay between the germline ends. The chain's CDR3 is CASSIRERRRTDTQYF. The DNA for the CDR3 is TGCGCCAGCAGCATCCGAGAGCGGAGACGCACAGATACGCAGTATTTT.

V is TRBV9 and J is TRBJ2-1; maybe TRBD1 (6 bases). The V end lost 0 bases, the J end lost 9 bases, and 16 bases lay between the germline ends. The CDR3 is 15 residues long. The germline V gene encodes CDR1 SGDLS and CDR2 YYNGEE. The CDR3 DNA reads TGTGCCAGCAGCGTAGGGGGGCCAACGGCCGGTGAGCAGTTCTTC. Protein sequence: CASSVGGPTAGEQFF.